The 13 T cell receptor beta chains below were found in one sample sequenced in a study of blood T cell repertoires in COVID-19. Assay used: immunoSEQ multiplex PCR; TCRdb lists only in-frame clones, some missing. The sample contains a few hundred thousand clones, 89% of which appear only once. Sequenced sample: peripheral blood. The receptors come from a woman aged 30 to 39 with COVID-19, enrolled during active disease.

The chain uses TRBV4-1 and TRBJ1-6, with 8 positions matching TRBD1. V shed 0 bases, J shed 7 bases, and the junction held 2 bases outside the gene matches. The CDR3 totals 15 residues. Germline values: CDR1 MGHRA, CDR2 YSYEKL. In DNA form, the CDR3 reads TGCGCCAGCAGCCAAGAAGGGACAGGCAATTCACCCCTCCACTTT. Protein product: CASSQEGTGNSPLHF.

V and J are TRBV4-3 and TRBJ1-2; D is perhaps TRBD1 (5 bases). Germline loops: CDR1 LGHNA, CDR2 YSLEER. This CDR3 is built from 19 residues. The V and J ends lost 0 bases and 5 bases respectively, with 25 bases between them. The CDR3 is CASSQDRRQWTAGPYGYTF. In DNA, the CDR3 is TGCGCCAGCAGCCAAGATCGGCGGCAGTGGACCGCGGGGCCTTATGGCTACACCTTC.

This chain joins TRBV29-1 and TRBJ1-3, with TRBD1 matching over 8 bases. The CDR3 is 15 residues long. Germline V lookup: CDR1 SQVTM, CDR2 ANQGSEA. The J segment lost 2 bases and the V segment lost 6 bases, leaving 9 bases of the junction unmatched. Here the CDR3 DNA reads TGCAGCGTGACAGGGGACAAGGCCCCTGGAAACACCATATATTTT. Translating gives CSVTGDKAPGNTIYF. Variable domain in full (rest from reference TRBV29-1 and TRBJ1-3): SAVISQKPSRDICQRGTSLTIQCQVDSQVTMMFWYRQQPGQSLTLIATANQGSEATYESGFVIDKFPISRPNLTFSTLTVSNMSPEDSSIYLCSVTGDKAPGNTIYFGEGSWLTVV.

The chain couples TRBV9 to TRBJ2-2, with 8 bases fitting TRBD2. The CDR3 length is 18 residues. CDR1 and CDR2 from the germline V gene are SGDLS and YYNGEE. With V trimmed by 0 bases and J by 3 bases, 10 bases remained unmatched. This chain's CDR3 is CASSVGPGLGYDTGELFF. DNA for the CDR3: TGTGCCAGCAGCGTAGGCCCGGGACTAGGTTATGACACCGGGGAGCTGTTTTTT.

Of note for this clone: Other nucleotide sequences from this sample produce the same CDR3. The chain has TRBV12-3 or TRBV12-4 and TRBJ2-2; no reliable D call. The ends were cut back, 3 bases at V and 6 bases at J, with 5 bases in the middle. The CDR3 has 12 residues. The DNA of the CDR3 is TGTGCCAGCAGTTTCATTCCCGGGGAGCTGTTTTTT. Protein product: CASSFIPGELFF.

The chain recombines TRBV7-9 with TRBJ2-3; unclear D gene. Trimming removed 2 bases from V and 9 bases from J, with 9 bases in between. There are 12 residues in the CDR3. Germline-derived CDR1 and CDR2 are SEHNR and FQNEAQ (reference sequence). CDR3 region: CASSLSLGTQYF. The CDR3 DNA is TGTGCCAGCAGCTTATCCCTTGGCACGCAGTATTTT.

The chain has TRBV7-2 and TRBJ2-1, with 15 bases lining up with TRBD2. Germline V gene data show CDR1 as SGHTA and CDR2 as FQGNSA. The CDR3 covers 16 residues. V lost 5 bases and J lost 5; bases outside the gene matches: 4. The DNA of the CDR3 is TGTGCCAGCAGCCGGACTAGCGGGGGGGCTGACAATGAGCAGTTCTTC. It encodes CASSRTSGGADNEQFF.

The rearrangement uses TRBV4-3 and TRBJ2-2; a weak D match, TRBD2 (7 bases). With 6 bases removed from V and 0 bases from J, the gap between germline ends came to 17 bases. Per the germline V gene, CDR1 is LGHNA and CDR2 is YSLEER. This CDR3 comprises 17 residues. The CDR3 DNA sequence: TGCGCCAGCAGGCGTCAGGGGAGGGACGCGAACACCGGGGAGCTGTTTTTT. It codes for CASRRQGRDANTGELFF.

The chain joins TRBV2 to TRBJ2-2; D is possibly TRBD2 (6 bases). This CDR3 is built from 15 residues. Germline CDR1 is SNHLY and CDR2 is FYNNEI. V lost 9 bases to trimming and J lost 6 bases, with 20 bases between them. The CDR3 nucleotides read TGTGCCAGTACCGGGGGATCAGGGTATGCCGGGGAGCTGTTTTTT. Amino acid sequence: CASTGGSGYAGELFF.

This sequence joins TRBV4-1 and TRBJ2-1; 11 bases match TRBD2. J was trimmed by 7 bases and V by 5 bases; bases with no gene match: 7. Germline values: CDR1 MGHRA, CDR2 YSYEKL. The CDR3 is 15 residues long. CDR3 protein: CASSAGLAGLNEQFF. In DNA, the CDR3 is TGCGCCAGCAGCGCCGGACTAGCGGGTTTGAATGAGCAGTTCTTC.

This chain links TRBV11-3 with TRBJ2-1, with TRBD2 identical over 8 bases. There are 15 residues in the CDR3. The V gene end was trimmed by 4 bases and the J gene end by 4 bases; junction bases not matched to a gene: 6. Germline V CDR1 and CDR2: SGHNT, YENEEA. The CDR3 DNA reads TGTGCCAGCAGCTACAGCGGGAGAGGGTACAATGAGCAGTTCTTC. As protein: CASSYSGRGYNEQFF.

This clone was observed a single time. V is TRBV6-6 and J is TRBJ1-2; perhaps TRBD1 as D (6 bases). The CDR3 extends over 13 amino acids. CDR1 and CDR2 from the germline V gene are MNHNY and SVGAGI (reference sequence). The germline V and J ends were trimmed by 6 bases and 5 bases, with 13 bases remaining between them. DNA for the CDR3: TGTGCCAGCAGCAACAGGGATGTTTATGGCTACACCTTC. Protein: CASSNRDVYGYTF.

The chain carries TRBV12-3 or TRBV12-4 and TRBJ1-4; 8 bases align to TRBD1. The CDR3 loop spans 13 amino acids. With 6 bases clipped from V and 8 bases from J, the junction kept 5 bases outside the gene matches. The DNA for the CDR3 is TGTGCCAGCAGAAGGACAGGGAGCGAAAAACTGTTTTTT. Its translation: CASRRTGSEKLFF.